The clone carrying this T cell receptor (beta chain) has at least ten counts. The source of the sample is a study of T cells in Graves' hyperthyroidism and ophthalmopathy. The CDR3 length is 14 residues. Looked up from germline, CDR1 is SGHTS and CDR2 is YDEGEE. Between the trimmed V and J ends, which lost 7 bases and 0 bases, there was a span of 8 bases. A patient was excluded if there was uncontrolled infection, other autoimmune disease, pregnancy or lactation. Authors of the study amplified TCR beta CDR3 regions from RNA transcripts. During a first-round RT-PCR of the TCR CDR3, the HTBI primer set was used. TCRdb called the multiplex PCR reads again in MiXCR, with one record for every CDR3 protein. The sample shows around 420,000 distinct CDR3 sequences, about a sixth of them seen only once.

The specimen was blood. This TCR came from a young woman with Graves' hyperthyroidism. The rearrangement uses TRBV5-8 and TRBJ1-6, with D hard to call. The CDR3: CASGQSSYNSPLHF. Written as DNA, the CDR3 is TGTGCCAGCGGTCAGAGCTCCTATAATTCACCCCTCCACTTT.